One T cell receptor (beta chain) is described in this entry. Its antigen is unidentified. This entry is derived from a study of T-cell memory formation after mild COVID-19. At the level of the study: Most TCR clusters belonged to a single donor.

Losses at the gene ends were 0 bases for V and 2 bases for J; bases not matched to a gene: 7. Germline CDR1 reads MNHEY; CDR2 reads SVGAGI. This CDR3 spans 17 amino acids. Study-wide results and caveats: Chiefly within CM and EM were the contracting CD4+ clones; CD8+ ones were within EMRA. Still unconfirmed is whether the second-wave clones peaking on day 37 recognized SARS-CoV-2.

Libraries for TCRalpha and TCRbeta carried sample barcodes and unique molecular identifiers via 5'RACE. A single record per CDR3 protein comes from TCRdb applying MiXCR to the 5' RACE reads. The data show under 650,000 distinct CDR3 sequences, with more than 15% seen just once and 12% held by the top ten. Sequenced material: PBMCs or a T cell subset sorted from them (not recorded which). The receptor's source is an adult woman who had mild COVID-19 (a few samples of this study predate the infection). Cell type and time point are not known. The chain uses TRBV6-5 and TRBJ2-5, with TRBD2 matching 9 bases. CDR3 nucleotides: TGTGCCAGCAGTTACTCTGCCTGGCTAGCGGGACAAGAGACCCAGTACTTC. It is translated as CASSYSAWLAGQETQYF.